Shown below are 15 T cell receptor beta chains from a single sample sequenced in a study of cytotoxic CD8 clonotypes in ibrutinib-treated CLL. Here immunoSEQ multiplex PCR was the method, and the copy in TCRdb shows in-frame clones only, minus some. Among roughly 24,000 clones listed, 65% to 75% were seen once. The source was PBMCs, collected after 24 months of ibrutinib treatment. The receptors shown here come from a human donor with chronic lymphocytic leukemia.

The rearrangement joins TRBV2 to TRBJ2-1, with 8 bases matching TRBD2. CDR3 size: 15 residues. Germline CDR1 SNHLY, CDR2 FYNNEI. Trimming cost V 4 bases and J 5 bases; bases outside gene matches: 7. For the CDR3, the DNA is TGTGCCAGCAGTGTTGAGGCGGGGGGCAACAATGAGCAGTTCTTC. This translates into CASSVEAGGNNEQFF.

This clone was seen a single time. The chain links TRBV9 to TRBJ1-2; perhaps TRBD1 as D (5 bases). CDR3 length equals 15 residues. V was shortened by 3 bases and J by 2 bases, with 14 bases between the two germline ends. CDR1 SGDLS and CDR2 YYNGEE come from the germline V gene. CDR3 DNA sequence: TGTGCCAGCAGCGCCTTGGGGACGGGGAACTATGGCTACACCTTC. Protein sequence: CASSALGTGNYGYTF.

The chain links TRBV20-1 to TRBJ1-2; D is unresolved. CDR3 size: 10 residues. Germline CDR1 reads DFQATT; CDR2 reads SNEGSKA (reference sequence). V was clipped by 2 bases and J by 12 bases, with 10 bases between them. CDR3 amino acids: CSARSVGDTF. The CDR3 nucleotides read TGCAGTGCTAGATCGGTCGGGGACACCTTC.

This chain joins TRBV10-1 and TRBJ2-1; maybe TRBD2 (6 bases). The CDR3 is 14 amino acids. Trimming took 3 bases from V and 9 from J, leaving 15 bases between them. Germline V gene data show CDR1 as WNHNN and CDR2 as SYGVQD (reference sequence). The CDR3 loop is CASSDPSAVTEQFF. For the CDR3, the DNA is TGCGCCAGCAGTGACCCTAGCGCGGTTACTGAGCAGTTCTTC.

This clone was observed a handful of times. The chain has TRBV11-3 and TRBJ2-1; 10 bases align to TRBD2. The ends lost 5 bases at V and 4 bases at J; junction bases unmatched: 2. This CDR3 contains 14 residues. The germline CDR1 and CDR2 sequences are SGHNT and YENEEA. CDR3 DNA: TGTGCCAGCAGCATTAGCGGGGGGTACAATGAGCAGTTCTTC. The encoded protein is CASSISGGYNEQFF.

This chain uses TRBV18 with TRBJ2-7, with D perhaps matching TRBD1 (5 bases). V dropped 2 bases and J dropped 1 base, with 18 bases sitting between them. This CDR3 has 17 amino acids. Germline V lookup: CDR1 KGHSH, CDR2 LQKENI. CDR3 loop: CASSPGPPSPGSYEQYF. CDR3 DNA: TGTGCCAGCTCACCAGGGCCTCCTTCCCCAGGGTCCTACGAGCAGTACTTC.

V gene TRBV4-2 combines with J gene TRBJ2-5, with 11 nucleotides matching TRBD2. V gave up 4 bases and J gave up 2 bases; unmatched junction bases: 6. This CDR3 has 16 amino acids. Germline lookup yields CDR1 LGHNA and CDR2 YNFKEQ. CDR3 sequence reads: CASSLRGTSGQETQYF. The CDR3 DNA follows: TGTGCCAGCAGCCTTAGGGGGACTAGCGGACAAGAGACCCAGTACTTC.

This chain links TRBV7-9 with TRBJ1-1; tentatively, D is TRBD1 (5 bases). Trimming removed 8 bases from V and 0 bases from J, with 13 bases in between. CDR1 and CDR2 from the germline V gene are SEHNR and FQNEAQ (reference sequence). The CDR3 length is 14 residues. DNA for the CDR3: TGTGCCAGCGGTAAGACAGCCATGAACACTGAAGCTTTCTTT. It codes for CASGKTAMNTEAFF.

J is TRBJ1-1 and V is TRBV18; unclear D gene. CDR3 length equals 16 residues. The V end was cut by 2 bases, the J end by 0 bases, with 13 bases between. Germline V lookup: CDR1 KGHSH, CDR2 LQKENI. The CDR3 nucleotides read TGTGCCAGCTCACCATTTACAGAGAAGATGAACACTGAAGCTTTCTTT. The encoded protein is CASSPFTEKMNTEAFF.

The chain carries TRBV11-3 and TRBJ2-3; D gene unclear. The V gene's germline CDR1 is SGHNT and CDR2 YENEEA. This CDR3 has 14 residues. V was shortened by 1 base and J by 8 bases, with 13 bases between the two germline ends. The CDR3 bases are TGTGCCAGCAGCTTAGCTGCGTCAAGTGGTACGCAGTATTTT. Translated, it gives CASSLAASSGTQYF. The full variable domain, in which reference TRBV11-3 and TRBJ2-3 provide the parts outside the CDR3, is EAGVVQSPRYKIIEKKQPVAFWCNPISGHNTLYWYLQNLGQGPELLIRYENEEAVDDSQLPKDRFSAERLKGVDSTLKIQPAELGDSAVYLCASSLAASSGTQYFGPGTRLTVL.

The genes are TRBV5-6 and TRBJ2-7, with 9 nucleotides matching TRBD1. The CDR3 consists of 14 residues. Germline assignment: CDR1 SGHDT and CDR2 YYEEEE. The V gene end was trimmed by 4 bases and the J gene end by 3 bases; junction bases not matched to a gene: 5. CDR3 DNA: TGTGCCAGCAGCGGACAGGGGTGGGACTACGAGCAGTACTTC. Protein product: CASSGQGWDYEQYF.

The CDR3 DNA follows: TGTGCCAGCAGCTTCCTCCCCTCCCAGCGGACCGGGAATAATTCACCCCTCCACTTT. Translating it yields CASSFLPSQRTGNNSPLHF. This chain links TRBV5-5 with TRBJ1-6, with D unresolved. This CDR3 is built from 19 residues. CDR1 is SGHKS and CDR2 is YYEKEE in the germline V gene (reference sequence). The V end lost 2 bases, the J end lost 5 bases, and 23 bases lay between the germline ends. The full variable domain, in which reference TRBV5-5 and TRBJ1-6 provide the parts outside the CDR3, is DAGVTQSPTHLIKTRGQQVTLRCSPISGHKSVSWYQQVLGQGPQFIFQYYEKEERGRGNFPDRFSARQFPNYSSELNVNALLLGDSALYLCASSFLPSQRTGNNSPLHFGNGTRLTVT.

The V and J genes are TRBV2 and TRBJ1-5; D gene unclear. Looked up from germline, CDR1 is SNHLY and CDR2 is FYNNEI. V was cut by 6 bases and J by 4 bases, with 7 bases left in between. The CDR3 runs to 12 residues. CDR3 residues: CASRGPNQPQHF. The CDR3 coding sequence is TGTGCCAGCAGAGGGCCTAATCAGCCCCAGCATTTT. Supplemented by reference TRBV2 and TRBJ1-5, the full variable domain reads EPEVTQTPSHQVTQMGQEVILRCVPISNHLYFYWYRQILGQKVEFLVSFYNNEISEKSEIFDDQFSVERPDGSNFTLKIRSTKLEDSAMYFCASRGPNQPQHFGDGTRLSIL.

This rearrangement joins TRBV7-9 to TRBJ2-3; a weak D match, TRBD1 (5 bases). Germline CDR1 SEHNR, CDR2 FQNEAQ (reference sequence). The CDR3 is made up of 16 amino acids. V was clipped by 3 bases and J by 7 bases, with 20 bases between them. The CDR3 sequence is CASSFRQPPLANTQYF. The CDR3 DNA follows: TGTGCCAGCAGCTTCAGACAGCCACCCTTGGCGAATACGCAGTATTTT.

The CDR3 nucleotides are TGTGCTAGTGCCGCGGGCAGGCGACATGGCTACACCTTC. Protein product: CASAAGRRHGYTF. The chain recombines TRBV12-5 with TRBJ1-2; D unresolved. The V and J ends lost 7 bases and 6 bases respectively, with 15 bases between them. CDR3 length: 13 residues. Germline V gene sequence: CDR1 LGHNT, CDR2 FRNRAP.